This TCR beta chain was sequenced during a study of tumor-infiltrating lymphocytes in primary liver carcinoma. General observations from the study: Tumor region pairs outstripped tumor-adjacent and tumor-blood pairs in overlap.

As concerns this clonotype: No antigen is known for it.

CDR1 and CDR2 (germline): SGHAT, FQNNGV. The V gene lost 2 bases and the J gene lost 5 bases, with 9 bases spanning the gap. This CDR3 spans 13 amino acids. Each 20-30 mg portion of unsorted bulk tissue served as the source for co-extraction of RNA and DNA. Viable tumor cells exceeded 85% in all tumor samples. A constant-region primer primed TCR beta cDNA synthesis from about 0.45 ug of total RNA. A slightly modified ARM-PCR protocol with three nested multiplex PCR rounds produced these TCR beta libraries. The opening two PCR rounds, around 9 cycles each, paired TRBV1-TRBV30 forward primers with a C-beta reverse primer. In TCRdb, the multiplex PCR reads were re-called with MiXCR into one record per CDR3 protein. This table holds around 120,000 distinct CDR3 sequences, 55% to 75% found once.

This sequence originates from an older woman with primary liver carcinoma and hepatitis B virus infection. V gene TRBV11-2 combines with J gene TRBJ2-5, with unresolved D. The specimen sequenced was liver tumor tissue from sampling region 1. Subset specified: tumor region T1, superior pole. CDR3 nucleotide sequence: TGTGCCAGCAGCTTACGAAGTCTGGAGACCCAGTACTTC. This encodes CASSLRSLETQYF. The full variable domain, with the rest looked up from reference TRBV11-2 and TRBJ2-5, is EAGVAQSPRYKIIEKRQSVAFWCNPISGHATLYWYQQILGQGPKLLIQFQNNGVVDDSQLPKDRFSAERLKGVDSTLKIQPAKLEDSAVYLCASSLRSLETQYFGPGTRLLVL.